One and the same sample provided the 12 T cell receptor beta chains below, sequenced in a study of T cell responses to AZD1222 COVID-19 vaccine (dated by TCRdb to the early 2020s). The sample's time point, from its label and the paper: baseline before first vaccination. The protocol used for the library was the immunoSEQ multiplex PCR assay. TCRdb stores this immuneACCESS table with in-frame sequences only. Part of the clones is absent; in the studies checked, under half of the shortfall reflects unresolved V genes, and no reason is known for the rest. In all, the sample holds 100,000 to 150,000 clones, and approximately 85% of those were seen once. Approximately 8% of the sample comes from the top ten. Sequencing was performed on peripheral blood, taken on day 0 of AZD1222 vaccination. All receptors derive from an adult in good health.

V is TRBV7-2 and J is TRBJ1-3; tentatively, D is TRBD1 (6 bases). V dropped 2 bases and J dropped 2 bases, with 7 bases sitting between them. This CDR3 contains 14 residues. Germline CDR1 and CDR2: SGHTA and FQGNSA. The CDR3 sequence: CASSLTGTGNTIYF. CDR3 sequence (DNA): TGTGCCAGCAGCTTAACAGGGACTGGAAACACCATATATTTT.

This clone was detected only a few times. The rearrangement joins TRBV14 to TRBJ2-7; maybe TRBD1 (5 bases). The CDR3 is made up of 16 amino acids. Trimming left V 0 bases short and J 6 bases short, with 18 bases between. Germline V gene lookup returns CDR1 SGHDN and CDR2 FVKESK. This CDR3 reads CASSQDQWGRFGEQYF. CDR3 bases: TGTGCCAGCAGCCAAGATCAGTGGGGCAGGTTCGGCGAGCAGTACTTC.

The CDR3 spells CASWGAKDYGYTF. DNA for the CDR3: TGTGCCAGCTGGGGGGCGAAGGACTATGGCTACACCTTC. The gene calls are TRBV6-5 and TRBJ1-2; TRBD1 might be the D (6 bases). The V gene lost 8 bases and the J gene lost 3 bases, with 13 bases spanning the gap. Germline values: CDR1 MNHEY, CDR2 SVGAGI. The CDR3 has 13 residues.

The gene calls are TRBV7-3 and TRBJ2-7; the D gene is possibly TRBD1 (6 bases). Looked up from germline, CDR1 is SGHTA and CDR2 is FQGTGA. The CDR3 is made up of 15 amino acids. The V end was cut by 1 base, the J end by 1 base, with 11 bases between. The CDR3 DNA reads as TGTGCCAGCAGCTTAAGGGGGCGCGGGTCCTACGAGCAGTACTTC. It yields the protein CASSLRGRGSYEQYF.

The chain joins TRBV2 to TRBJ2-7, with D possibly TRBD2 on 5 matching bases. This CDR3 is 15 amino acids long. The germline V gene has CDR1 SNHLY and CDR2 FYNNEI. Trimming pared 9 bases from V and 4 bases from J, leaving 22 bases between. Here the CDR3 reads CASTILRAREYEQYF. CDR3 nucleotides: TGTGCCAGTACTATCTTGAGGGCCCGAGAATACGAGCAGTACTTC.

The chain's CDR3 is CASSQLVGGFEQYF. The CDR3 DNA sequence: TGTGCCAGCAGCCAATTAGTGGGGGGCTTCGAGCAGTACTTC. The V and J genes are TRBV28 and TRBJ2-7; possibly TRBD1 or TRBD2 for D (6 bases each). Germline V gene sequence: CDR1 MDHEN, CDR2 SYDVKM. Trimming shortened V by 6 bases and J by 6 bases, and 18 bases separated the two germline ends. There are 14 residues in the CDR3.

V usage is TRBV29-1 and J usage is TRBJ1-5; 7 bases are a match to TRBD1. CDR1 and CDR2 (germline): SQVTM, ANQGSEA. Unmatched junction bases numbered 7, after V lost 7 bases and J lost 4 bases. The CDR3 has 13 amino acids. Here the CDR3 DNA reads TGCAGCGCCTCCGGGACAGTAAATCAGCCCCAGCATTTT. This sequence encodes CSASGTVNQPQHF.

This chain joins TRBV19 and TRBJ1-6; D call uncertain. CDR1 and CDR2 from the germline V gene are LNHDA and SQIVND (reference sequence). The CDR3 has 13 amino acids. The ends were cut back, 1 base at V and 10 bases at J, with 8 bases in the middle. CDR3 in amino acids: CASSIGGRSPLHF. CDR3 sequence (DNA): TGTGCCAGTAGTATAGGAGGGCGGTCACCCCTCCACTTT.

The DNA for the CDR3 is TGTGCCAGAAGGGTTAGAACGGACAGGCGGGCCCCCTGGGAAAAACTGTTTTTT. This gives the protein CARRVRTDRRAPWEKLFF. V is TRBV5-3 and J is TRBJ1-4; 7 bases line up with TRBD1. TRBV5-3 is annotated as an ORF whose role is uncertain. Losses at the gene ends were 5 bases for V and 8 bases for J; bases not matched to a gene: 21. The CDR3 contains 18 residues.

This clone appeared a few times. The rearrangement uses TRBV10-1 and TRBJ1-1, with D unresolved. Trimming shortened V by 3 bases and J by 6 bases, and 11 bases separated the two germline ends. CDR1 is WNHNN and CDR2 is SYGVQD in the germline V gene (reference sequence). The CDR3 has 13 amino acids. The chain's CDR3 is CASSENFGAEAFF. The CDR3 region has the DNA TGCGCCAGCAGTGAAAATTTCGGCGCTGAAGCTTTCTTT.

The rearrangement uses TRBV14 and TRBJ2-7; 7 bases align to TRBD2. Germline V gene sequence: CDR1 SGHDN, CDR2 FVKESK. CDR3 length equals 15 residues. Unmatched junction bases numbered 9, after V lost 1 base and J lost 6 bases. The CDR3, as DNA: TGTGCCAGCAGCCAAGCGGGGGGAGGGCCATCCGAGCAGTACTTC. The encoded protein is CASSQAGGGPSEQYF.

The chain is built from TRBV18 and TRBJ1-2; TRBD1 agrees at 8 bases. The J segment lost 4 bases and the V segment lost 4 bases, leaving 8 bases of the junction unmatched. There are 15 residues in the CDR3. CDR1 KGHSH and CDR2 LQKENI come from the germline V gene. The CDR3 spells CASSLGQGGTYGYTF. The CDR3 region has the DNA TGTGCCAGCTCACTTGGACAGGGTGGGACCTATGGCTACACCTTC.